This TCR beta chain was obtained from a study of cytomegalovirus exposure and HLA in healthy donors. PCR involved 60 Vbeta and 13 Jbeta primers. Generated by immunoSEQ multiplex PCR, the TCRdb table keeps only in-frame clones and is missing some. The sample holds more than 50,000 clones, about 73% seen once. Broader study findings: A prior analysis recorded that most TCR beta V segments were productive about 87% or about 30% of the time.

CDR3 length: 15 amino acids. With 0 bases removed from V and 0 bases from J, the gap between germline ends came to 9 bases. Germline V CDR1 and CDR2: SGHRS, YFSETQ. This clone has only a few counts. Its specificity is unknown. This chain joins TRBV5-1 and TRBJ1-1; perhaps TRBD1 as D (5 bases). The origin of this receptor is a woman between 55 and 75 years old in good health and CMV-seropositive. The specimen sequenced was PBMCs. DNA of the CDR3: TGCGCCAGCAGCTTGGGACAGACCATGAACACTGAAGCTTTCTTT. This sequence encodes CASSLGQTMNTEAFF.